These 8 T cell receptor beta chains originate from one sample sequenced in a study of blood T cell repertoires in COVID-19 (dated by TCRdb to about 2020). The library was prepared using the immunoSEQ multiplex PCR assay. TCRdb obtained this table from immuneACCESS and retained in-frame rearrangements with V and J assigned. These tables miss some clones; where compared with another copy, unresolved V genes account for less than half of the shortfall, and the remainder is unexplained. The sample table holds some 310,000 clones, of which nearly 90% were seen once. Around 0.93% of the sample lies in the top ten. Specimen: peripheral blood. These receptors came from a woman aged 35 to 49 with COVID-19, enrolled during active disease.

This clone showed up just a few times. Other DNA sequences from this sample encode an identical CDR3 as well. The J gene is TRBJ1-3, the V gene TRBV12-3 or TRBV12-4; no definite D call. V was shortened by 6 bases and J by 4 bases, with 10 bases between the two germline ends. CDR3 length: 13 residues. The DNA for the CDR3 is TGTGCCAGCAGCCCACCGGGGGGAAACACCATATATTTT. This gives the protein CASSPPGGNTIYF.

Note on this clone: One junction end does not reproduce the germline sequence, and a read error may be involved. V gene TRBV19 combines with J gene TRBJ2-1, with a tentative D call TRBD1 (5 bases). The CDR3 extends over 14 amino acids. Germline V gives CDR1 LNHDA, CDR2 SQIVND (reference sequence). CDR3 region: CASSLRGAYNEQFF. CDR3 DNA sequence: TGTGCCAGTAGTCTCCGTGGGGCCTATAATGAGCAGTTCTTC.

CDR3 loop: CASSFFGRNTEAFF. CDR3 DNA: TGTGCCAGCAGCTTTTTTGGCAGGAACACTGAAGCTTTCTTT. J is TRBJ1-1 and V is TRBV7-9, with unresolved D. Germline CDR1 is SEHNR and CDR2 is FQNEAQ (reference sequence). The CDR3 consists of 14 residues. Trimming took off 3 bases at V and 1 base at J, with 9 bases between the two ends.

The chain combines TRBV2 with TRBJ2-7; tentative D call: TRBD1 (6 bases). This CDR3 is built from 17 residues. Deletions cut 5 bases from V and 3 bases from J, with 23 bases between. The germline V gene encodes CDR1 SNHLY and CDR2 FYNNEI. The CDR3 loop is CASSPRGGQSRSYEQYF. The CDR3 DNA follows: TGTGCCAGCAGTCCCAGGGGTGGACAGAGTCGAAGCTACGAGCAGTACTTC.

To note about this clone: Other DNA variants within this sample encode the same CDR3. The CDR3 is CATSDPDRSYGYTF. The CDR3 coding sequence is TGTGCCACCAGTGATCCCGACAGATCCTATGGCTACACCTTC. The V gene is TRBV24-1, the J gene TRBJ1-2, with D possibly TRBD1 on 5 matching bases. Trimming removed 3 bases from V and 4 bases from J, with 11 bases in between. Germline V gene lookup returns CDR1 KGHDR and CDR2 SFDVKD. The CDR3 sequence is 14 residues long.

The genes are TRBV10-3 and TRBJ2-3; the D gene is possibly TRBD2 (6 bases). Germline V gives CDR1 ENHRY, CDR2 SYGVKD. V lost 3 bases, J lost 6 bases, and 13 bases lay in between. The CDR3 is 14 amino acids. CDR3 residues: CAISDTRGLDTQYF. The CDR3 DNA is TGTGCCATCAGTGACACTCGGGGGTTGGATACGCAGTATTTT.

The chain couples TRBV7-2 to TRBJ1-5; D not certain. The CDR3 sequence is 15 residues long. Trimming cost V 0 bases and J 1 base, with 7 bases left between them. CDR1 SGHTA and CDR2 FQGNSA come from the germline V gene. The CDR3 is CASSLAAESNQPQHF. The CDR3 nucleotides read TGTGCCAGCAGCTTAGCGGCAGAAAGCAATCAGCCCCAGCATTTT.

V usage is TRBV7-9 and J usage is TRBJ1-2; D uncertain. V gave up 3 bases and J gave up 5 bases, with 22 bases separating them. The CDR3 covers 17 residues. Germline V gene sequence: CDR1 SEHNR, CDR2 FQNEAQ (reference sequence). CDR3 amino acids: CASSLSVATRRGYGYTF. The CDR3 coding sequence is TGTGCCAGCAGCTTGTCCGTCGCCACCAGACGCGGGTATGGCTACACCTTC.